This TCR beta chain was identified during a study of T cells in Graves' hyperthyroidism and ophthalmopathy (dated by TCRdb to the late 2010s). Study-level background: Peripheral blood was collected at initial diagnosis, before any treatment. To identify TCR V-J signatures that set the groups apart, the researchers used a discovery cohort of about a hundred patients, made up of 40 to 45 with Graves' ophthalmopathy and some 55 with stable Graves' hyperthyroidism. An independent validation cohort of fewer than 20 hyperthyroidism patients and approximately 16 patients who later progressed to ophthalmopathy tested prospective prediction of ophthalmopathy. The 75 to 100 discovery patients were randomly divided into training and test sets at a 7:3 ratio. Thyroid tissue and blood T-cell repertoires from six Graves' hyperthyroidism patients were also compared in the study. Once sampling was done, hyperthyroidism patients were given methimazole at a starting dose of 30 mg daily, whereas ophthalmopathy patients were given high-dose intravenous methylprednisolone. TCR Vbeta CDR3 sequencing of 140 or so peripheral blood samples (43 ophthalmopathy, 75 to 85 hyperthyroidism and approximately 17 progressor patients) is reported in the paper. The study at large found these results: Ophthalmopathy was separated from stable hyperthyroidism by a 13 V-J signature model, with approximately 89% sensitivity and about 81% specificity obtained in cross-validation and 80%/75% obtained in testing. Blood samples also contained most of the expanded thyroid clonotypes (frequency above 0.001), which suggests that blood repertoires may reflect thyroid immune responses. Sample size was not statistically predetermined, and blinding of investigators to group allocation was not performed. In validation, progression to ophthalmopathy was predicted by the model with 70% to 71% sensitivity and 72.22% specificity, a median of 6.5 months before onset.

Spanning cysteine to phenylalanine, the CDR3 consists of 15 amino acids. Just CDR3 DNA is preserved here, 45 bases in frame from base 1. The germline V gene (reference sequence) provides CDR1 LNHNV and CDR2 YYDKDF. Unmatched junction bases come to 4, with V trimmed by 4 bases and J by 2 bases. Graves' hyperthyroidism was defined as stable when no progression to ophthalmopathy occurred over 18 months of follow-up. Hyperthyroidism patients were aged 18 to 65 years and newly diagnosed, with disease duration of less than 2 months. The study excluded patients with uncontrolled infections, other autoimmune diseases, pregnancy or lactation. Diagnoses were based on clinical symptoms, serum thyroxine and TRAb, thyroid ultrasound and orbital computed tomography. PBMCs were isolated from about 9.2 ml of fresh peripheral blood by Ficoll-Paque density gradient centrifugation. Total RNA was extracted with Trizol reagent, and quality was checked on an Agilent 2100 Bioanalyzer.

The TCR beta CDR3 regions were amplified from RNA transcripts. The first round of RT-PCR for the TCR CDR3 was performed with the HTBI primer set and the Qiagen OneStep RT-PCR kit. A second multiplex PCR round built the libraries, followed by size selection and purification. Sequencing of the libraries was done on an Illumina HiSeq2000 using paired-end 100 bp reads. Concerning the study's data processing: Raw data were processed with SOAPnuke, discarding reads with adapters, uncalled bases, mean Phred below 15, or no exact constant-primer or identifier match. High-quality paired reads were merged using COPE v1.2.5, and each unique nucleotide sequence was defined as a clonotype. MiTCR v1.1 was used to align the clonotypes against IMGT TRBV, TRBD and TRBJ reference segments. Analysis was restricted to V-J combinations with a frequency above 0.0001, which covered roughly 99% of repertoires. The TCS score was defined as the ratio of F50 (clonal expansion) to E x V (chaos), calculated using BLOSUM62-based TCRdist between CDR3 peptides within each V-J. Welch's t-statistics and random forest reduced roughly 540 V-J features to 10 to 15, which were used in a naive Bayes classifier (R e1071). TCRdb trimmed public reads at Q25 via fastp, called clones via MiXCR and kept in-frame beta chains. Identical CDR3 proteins give one entry, which carries the most common genes and DNA. The V and J calls and clone size come from TCRdb's table, not from the authors' own analysis. This sample lists a few hundred thousand distinct CDR3 sequences; more than 13% were detected once. About 31% of the sample is in the top ten clones.

This clonotype was observed at least ten times. This clone's antigen is unknown. Base qualities are not provided; no much larger clone lies one nucleotide away. The sample consisted of blood. This receptor was identified in a woman under 40 with Graves' hyperthyroidism. In this chain, TRBV15 is recombined with TRBJ1-5; TRBD1 matches 8 bases in the middle. The bases read TGTGCCACCAGCAACAGGGGGAAGGGCAATCAGCCCCAGCATTTT. This encodes CATSNRGKGNQPQHF.